Each of the 26 T cell receptor beta chains below was sequenced from the same sample in a study of T cells in Graves' hyperthyroidism and ophthalmopathy. Researchers took RNA transcripts and amplified the TCR beta CDR3 regions from them. Primed by the HTBI set, a first-round RT-PCR was run on the TCR CDR3. TCRdb used MiXCR to reprocess the multiplex PCR reads, holding one entry per CDR3 protein. The sample shows fewer than 650,000 distinct CDR3 sequences, about 15% of them seen only once. Sequencing input: blood. Every receptor here comes from a young woman with Graves' hyperthyroidism that later progressed to Graves' ophthalmopathy.

This clonotype was seen a few times. The gene calls are TRBV19 and TRBJ2-7, with 9 bases that match TRBD2. Germline V gene data show CDR1 as LNHDA and CDR2 as SQIVND (reference sequence). This CDR3 contains 14 residues. The V and J ends lost 5 bases and 3 bases, in that order; junction bases with no gene match: 5. This CDR3 reads CASSFRAGGYEQYF. CDR3 coding DNA: TGTGCCAGTAGTTTTCGAGCGGGAGGCTACGAGCAGTACTTC.

This clonotype was seen repeatedly, ten times or more. The chain has TRBV6-2 or TRBV6-3 and TRBJ1-2; weak D call: TRBD1 (6 bases). Germline V lookup: CDR1 MNHEY, CDR2 SVGEGT. The ends were cut back, 7 bases at V and 5 bases at J, with 11 bases in the middle. The CDR3 is 12 residues long. Here the CDR3 DNA reads TGTGCCAGCAATAGAGGGGGATATGGCTACACCTTC. Encoded protein: CASNRGGYGYTF.

Concerning this clonotype itself: Possible read error: a much larger clone is one base away. V is TRBV15 and J is TRBJ2-1, with D uncertain. The germline V gene has CDR1 LNHNV and CDR2 YYDKDF (reference sequence). This CDR3 contains 11 residues. Here the CDR3 DNA reads TGTCCCACCCTTGGCCGCAATGAGCAGTTCTTC. This translates into CPTLGRNEQFF. Filled out from reference TRBV15 and TRBJ2-1, the complete variable domain reads DAMVIQNPRYQVTQFGKPVTLSCSQTLNHNVMYWYQQKSSQAPKLLFHYYDKDFNNEADTPDNFQSRRPNTSFCFLDIRSPGLGDTAMYLCPTLGRNEQFFGPGTRLTVL.

The genes are TRBV6-6 and TRBJ1-6; TRBD1 might be the D (5 bases). V was clipped by 2 bases and J by 4 bases, with 18 bases between them. Per germline, CDR1 MNHNY and CDR2 SVGAGI (reference sequence). The CDR3 is 18 amino acids. CDR3 sequence: CASSYRVMGEPYNSPLHF. CDR3 sequence (DNA): TGTGCCAGCAGTTACCGGGTCATGGGGGAGCCTTATAATTCACCCCTCCACTTT.

In its sample, this clonotype was seen a few times. The chain joins TRBV6-1 to TRBJ1-4, with TRBD1 identical over 10 bases. J lost 4 bases, V lost 6 bases, and 5 bases had no gene match. From germline, CDR1 is MNHNS and CDR2 SASEGT. The length of the CDR3 is 15 residues. The CDR3 DNA follows: TGTGCCAGCAGGGACAGGGGGAAGATTAATGAAAAACTGTTTTTT. This sequence encodes CASRDRGKINEKLFF.

This clonotype has only a few counts. This sequence joins TRBV28 and TRBJ1-2; no firm D call. The CDR3 covers 13 residues. From germline, CDR1 is MDHEN and CDR2 SYDVKM. V lost 2 bases and J 7 bases, leaving 11 bases between the germline ends. CDR3 bases: TGTGCCAGCAGTTTAGAGAGGGCTAGTGGCTACACCTTC. This codes for CASSLERASGYTF.

This clonotype was picked up many times. V usage is TRBV5-1 and J usage is TRBJ2-3, with 7 bases that match TRBD1. From germline, CDR1 is SGHRS and CDR2 YFSETQ. With 3 bases clipped from V and 0 bases from J, the junction kept 10 bases outside the gene matches. The CDR3 extends over 17 amino acids. CDR3 residues: CASSSPGQSFSTDTQYF. CDR3 nucleotide sequence: TGCGCCAGCAGCTCTCCGGGACAGAGCTTTAGCACAGATACGCAGTATTTT. The full variable domain, with the rest looked up from reference TRBV5-1 and TRBJ2-3, is KAGVTQTPRYLIKTRGQQVTLSCSPISGHRSVSWYQQTPGQGLQFLFEYFSETQRNKGNFPGRFSGRQFSNSRSEMNVSTLELGDSALYLCASSSPGQSFSTDTQYFGPGTRLTVL.

The chain employs TRBV7-6 and TRBJ1-1; no clear D. V was clipped by 1 base and J by 5 bases, with 14 bases between them. CDR1 is SGHVS and CDR2 is FNYEAQ in the germline V gene. The CDR3 is 15 residues long. CDR3 protein: CASSLVMGSVTEAFF. The CDR3 DNA reads TGTGCCAGCAGCTTAGTAATGGGGAGTGTGACTGAAGCTTTCTTT.

This clonotype occurred a few times. V and J are TRBV7-9 and TRBJ2-7; D unclear. This CDR3 region has 12 residues. Germline loops: CDR1 SEHNR, CDR2 FQNEAQ (reference sequence). Trimming pared 5 bases from V and 6 bases from J, leaving 11 bases between. The CDR3 region has the DNA TGTGCCAGCAGCGCCGTAGGGTCCGAGCAGTACTTC. This sequence encodes CASSAVGSEQYF.

The table lists this clonotype with a few counts. The chain has TRBV6-5 and TRBJ2-4; 8 bases align to TRBD1. This CDR3 region has 16 residues. CDR1 is MNHEY and CDR2 is SVGAGI in the germline V gene. The trim removed 0 bases at V and 6 bases at J, leaving 7 bases unmatched. The CDR3 nucleotides read TGTGCCAGCAGTTACTCAAGGAGGACAGGGCTAAACATTCAGTACTTC. It translates to CASSYSRRTGLNIQYF.

This clonotype was seen repeatedly, ten times or more. CDR3 sequence: CASSMDARQTQYF. The CDR3 DNA follows: TGTGCCAGTAGTATGGATGCGCGCCAGACCCAGTACTTC. This chain connects TRBV19 to TRBJ2-5; no definite D call. Germline assignment: CDR1 LNHDA and CDR2 SQIVND (reference sequence). The CDR3 sequence is 13 residues long. Trimming left V 3 bases short and J 6 bases short, with 11 bases between.

This clonotype was recorded at least ten times. The chain uses TRBV2 and TRBJ1-1; 7 bases fit TRBD1. Germline lookup yields CDR1 SNHLY and CDR2 FYNNEI. This CDR3 comprises 14 residues. V trimming: 6 bases; J trimming: 4 bases; junction bases outside the gene matches: 8. CDR3 residues: CASRPTGVVTEAFF. The CDR3 DNA sequence: TGTGCCAGCAGGCCCACAGGGGTGGTCACTGAAGCTTTCTTT.

This clonotype was seen many times. The chain has TRBV20-1 and TRBJ1-2; D is uncertain. CDR3 length: 12 amino acids. Germline assignment: CDR1 DFQATT and CDR2 SNEGSKA (reference sequence). The germline V and J ends were trimmed by 4 bases and 5 bases, with 11 bases remaining between them. The CDR3 DNA sequence: TGCAGTGCTACCGGGCCAAATTATGGCTACACCTTC. Translated, it gives CSATGPNYGYTF.

This clonotype has just a few counts. The gene calls are TRBV6-1 and TRBJ2-1, with 7 bases that match TRBD2. The CDR3 has 11 residues. Germline CDR1 is MNHNS and CDR2 is SASEGT. With 7 bases clipped from V and 14 bases from J, the junction kept 8 bases outside the gene matches. This CDR3 is CASIALATEFF. In DNA, the CDR3 is TGTGCCAGCATCGCACTAGCGACGGAGTTCTTC.

The J gene is TRBJ2-1, the V gene TRBV5-6, with 12 bases identical to TRBD2. Germline V lookup: CDR1 SGHDT, CDR2 YYEEEE. The CDR3 covers 16 residues. With 1 base clipped from V and 8 bases from J, the junction kept 7 bases outside the gene matches. The CDR3 sequence is CASSLRPSGRDDEQFF. CDR3 nucleotides: TGTGCCAGCAGCTTGAGGCCTAGCGGGAGGGACGATGAGCAGTTCTTC. The variable domain in full, completed from reference TRBV5-6 and TRBJ2-1, reads DAGVTQSPTHLIKTRGQQVTLRCSPKSGHDTVSWYQQALGQGPQFIFQYYEEEERQRGNFPDRFSGHQFPNYSSELNVNALLLGDSALYLCASSLRPSGRDDEQFFGPGTRLTVL.

The sample holds many counts of this clonotype. The rearrangement links TRBV2 to TRBJ2-1; the match to TRBD2 covers 13 bases. Unmatched junction bases numbered 7, after V lost 7 bases and J lost 4 bases. This CDR3 has 16 amino acids. The germline V gene encodes CDR1 SNHLY and CDR2 FYNNEI. In nucleotides, the CDR3 is TGTGCCAGCACTAGACTAGCGGGAGGAGGGTACAATGAGCAGTTCTTC. Translating gives CASTRLAGGGYNEQFF. Together with reference TRBV2 and TRBJ2-1, the CDR3 gives the full variable domain: EPEVTQTPSHQVTQMGQEVILRCVPISNHLYFYWYRQILGQKVEFLVSFYNNEISEKSEIFDDQFSVERPDGSNFTLKIRSTKLEDSAMYFCASTRLAGGGYNEQFFGPGTRLTVL.

This clonotype has more than one count but fewer than ten. V and J are TRBV6-1 and TRBJ2-5; 13 bases agree with TRBD2. In germline, CDR1 is MNHNS, CDR2 SASEGT. This CDR3 spans 16 amino acids. V shed 6 bases and J 5 bases; nucleotides not matched to a gene: 9. CDR3 DNA: TGTGCCAGCAGCGGCGGACTAGCGGGAGTAGATGAGACCCAGTACTTC. It yields the protein CASSGGLAGVDETQYF.

Note on this clonotype: This could be a read error, since a much larger clone is one nucleotide away. The chain joins TRBV10-3 to TRBJ1-2; 7 nucleotides align to TRBD1. Germline loops: CDR1 ENHRY, CDR2 SYGVKD. The trim removed 4 bases at V and 4 bases at J, leaving 0 bases unmatched. This CDR3 has 12 residues. Here the CDR3 DNA reads TGTGCCATCAGTGGACAGGGCTATGGCTACACCTTC. This codes for CAISGQGYGYTF.

In this sample, this clonotype turned up a few times. A read error may produce the germline difference seen at one junction end. This sequence joins TRBV28 and TRBJ2-1; D remains unclear. Germline-derived CDR1 and CDR2 are MDHEN and SYDVKM. CDR3 length: 11 residues. CDR3 sequence (DNA): TGTGCCAGCAGTTTAGGGGATGAGCAGTCCTTC. It codes for CASSLGDEQSF.

This clonotype has a count of ten or more. The chain links TRBV11-2 to TRBJ2-7; 11 positions agree with TRBD1. V lost 1 base to trimming and J lost 3 bases; unmatched junction nucleotides: 8. This CDR3 has 17 residues. Germline lookup yields CDR1 SGHAT and CDR2 FQNNGV. The CDR3 region is CASSLGPSGTGGYEQYF. The CDR3 DNA reads as TGTGCCAGCAGCTTAGGCCCCTCCGGGACAGGGGGCTACGAGCAGTACTTC.

This clonotype occurred many times. V usage is TRBV5-1 and J usage is TRBJ2-7, with a weak D call TRBD1 (6 bases). The CDR3 covers 17 residues. Per germline, CDR1 SGHRS and CDR2 YFSETQ. V lost 4 bases and J 0 bases, leaving 20 bases between the germline ends. CDR3 sequence (DNA): TGCGCCAGCAGCGTAACTTCCGGGACACTGAGCTCCTACGAGCAGTACTTC. This encodes CASSVTSGTLSSYEQYF.

The chain has TRBV27 and TRBJ2-7; TRBD2 aligns across 11 bases. This CDR3 region has 16 residues. Germline values: CDR1 MNHEY, CDR2 SMNVEV (reference sequence). With V trimmed by 4 bases and J by 3 bases, 8 bases remained unmatched. The CDR3 sequence: CASSSSPGTSGYEQYF. The CDR3, as DNA: TGTGCCAGCAGTTCTTCCCCCGGGACTAGCGGCTACGAGCAGTACTTC.

The table lists this clonotype with many counts. The V and J genes are TRBV30 and TRBJ1-4; 10 bases agree with TRBD1. The CDR3 is made up of 14 amino acids. The junction had 2 bases not matched to a gene; V was cut back by 1 base and J by 6 bases. In germline, CDR1 is GTSNPN, CDR2 SVGIG (reference sequence). The CDR3 DNA reads TGTGCCTGGAGTGGACAGGGGGCGTATGAAAAACTGTTTTTT. Translating it yields CAWSGQGAYEKLFF.

There are many counts of this clonotype. V usage is TRBV5-1 and J usage is TRBJ1-2; D gene unclear. Germline V gives CDR1 SGHRS, CDR2 YFSETQ. Trimming pared 0 bases from V and 4 bases from J, leaving 13 bases between. The CDR3 has 15 residues. The CDR3 nucleotides are TGCGCCAGCAGCTTGGCGGTCGGGAGCCTCTATGGCTACACCTTC. Encoded protein: CASSLAVGSLYGYTF.

The table lists this clonotype with a few counts. V is TRBV19 and J is TRBJ1-2; D gene uncertain. Germline CDR1 and CDR2: LNHDA and SQIVND (reference sequence). CDR3 length: 14 residues. Trimming left V 5 bases short and J 4 bases short, with 14 bases between. CDR3 loop: CASSRQNSFYGYTF. CDR3 DNA: TGTGCCAGTAGTCGGCAGAACAGCTTCTATGGCTACACCTTC.

Ten or more counts support this clonotype. The genes are TRBV12-3 or TRBV12-4 and TRBJ2-5; no reliable D call. This CDR3 contains 16 residues. The V end was cut by 3 bases, the J end by 3 bases, with 17 bases between. Here the CDR3 DNA reads TGTGCCAGCAGTTTTCTCGGGTCCGCTACCAAAGAGACCCAGTACTTC. Amino acid sequence: CASSFLGSATKETQYF.